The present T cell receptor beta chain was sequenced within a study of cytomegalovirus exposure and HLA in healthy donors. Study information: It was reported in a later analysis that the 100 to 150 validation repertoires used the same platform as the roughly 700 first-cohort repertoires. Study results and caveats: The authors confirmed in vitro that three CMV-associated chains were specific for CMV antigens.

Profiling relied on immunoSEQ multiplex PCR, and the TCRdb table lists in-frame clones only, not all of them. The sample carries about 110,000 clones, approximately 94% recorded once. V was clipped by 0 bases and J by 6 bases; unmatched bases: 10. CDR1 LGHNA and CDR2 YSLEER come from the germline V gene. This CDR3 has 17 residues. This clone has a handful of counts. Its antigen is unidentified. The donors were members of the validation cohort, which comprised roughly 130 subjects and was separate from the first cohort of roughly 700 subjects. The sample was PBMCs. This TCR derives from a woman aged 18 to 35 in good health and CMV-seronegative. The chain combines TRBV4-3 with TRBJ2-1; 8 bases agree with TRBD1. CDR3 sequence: CASSQDRAGGIGNEQFF. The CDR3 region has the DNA TGCGCCAGCAGCCAAGATCGGGCAGGGGGCATCGGCAATGAGCAGTTCTTC.